Listed below are T cell receptor beta chains from one sample, sequenced in a study of identical twins. Using its own MiXCR run on the 5' RACE reads, TCRdb lists one record per CDR3 protein. The table shows 350,000 or so distinct CDR3 sequences, with roughly an eighth occurring only once. These sequences were also reported in another study, on yellow fever vaccine responses in identical twins.

Source material: CD8+ T cells sorted from blood. These receptors came from a woman younger than 30 in good health. CDR3s include the opening cysteine and the closing phenylalanine or tryptophan. D genes are given only for firm matches. Where a row states a size, it is once, few, many or the class of an expanded clone; other rows omit it.

TRBJ2-7 | few | - | TRBV21-1 | TGTGCCAGCAGCAAAGTCAGGGTGAGGATTCCCTACGAGCAGTACTTC | CASSKVRVRIPYEQYF
TRBJ2-1 | - | TRBD2 | TRBV20-1 | TGCAGTGCACTGGGGACTAGCTCCTACAATGAGCAGTTCTTC | CSALGTSSYNEQFF
TRBJ2-1 | - | - | TRBV2 | TGTGCCAGCACTACTCTGGACGCTGAGCAGTTCTTC | CASTTLDAEQFF
TRBJ2-3 | - | - | TRBV7-2 | TGTGCCAGCAGGCCAACAGGGCACTTCACAGATACGCAGTATTTT | CASRPTGHFTDTQYF
TRBJ2-1 | - | TRBD2 | TRBV11-2 | TGTGCCAGCAGCTTGGGCCCCCGGACTAGCGGGGGGGAAAATGAGCAGTTCTTC | CASSLGPRTSGGENEQFF
TRBJ1-2 | - | TRBD1 | TRBV24-1 | TGTGCCACCAGTGAGACTTCATTGGGACAGGGGGCCGGCTACACCTTC | CATSETSLGQGAGYTF
TRBJ2-3 | - | TRBD1 | TRBV27 | TGTGCCAGCAGTTCCCGGGACAGGGGTAGGGATACGCAGTATTTT | CASSSRDRGRDTQYF
TRBJ1-4 | few | - | TRBV6-1 | TGTGCCAGCAGTGAACTGGGGGATGAAAAACTGTTTTTT | CASSELGDEKLFF
TRBJ2-1 | few | - | TRBV29-1 | TGCAGCGCCCCTGTAGCGGCGAATGAGCAGTTCTTC | CSAPVAANEQFF
TRBJ2-1 | - | - | TRBV2 | TGTGCCAGCAGTGATGACACCTCCTACAATGAGCAGTTCTTC | CASSDDTSYNEQFF
TRBJ1-2 | - | - | TRBV27 | TGTGCCAGCAGCCCCACCGGGCCCAACTATGGCTACACCTTC | CASSPTGPNYGYTF
TRBJ2-3 | - | - | TRBV16 | TGTGCCAGCAGCCAATTCCAATCAGATACGCAGTATTTT | CASSQFQSDTQYF
TRBJ2-1 | many | - | TRBV6-5 | TGTGCCAGCAGGGCCGGACAGAAGTACAATGAGCAGTTCTTC | CASRAGQKYNEQFF
TRBJ2-2 | - | TRBD2 | TRBV7-6 | TGTGCCAGCAGCCAAACGGGGACTAGCGTGATCGGGGAGCTGTTTTTT | CASSQTGTSVIGELFF
TRBJ2-7 | many | - | TRBV4-1 | TGCGCCAGCAGCCCGGGAGTAGGGAACTACGAGCAGTACTTC | CASSPGVGNYEQYF
TRBJ1-2 | - | - | TRBV7-2 | TGTGCCAGCATCCTAGGGGCAGCTAACTATGGCTACACCTTC | CASILGAANYGYTF
TRBJ2-5 | few | - | TRBV4-1 | TGCGCCAGCAGCCAAGATCGGCTAACAGGACGGCGAGGCAACTGGGAGACCCAGTACTTC | CASSQDRLTGRRGNWETQYF
TRBJ2-4 | - | - | TRBV20-1 | TGCAGTGCTAGAGGAGAGAGCAAAAACATTCAGTACTTC | CSARGESKNIQYF
TRBJ2-2 | few | TRBD1 | TRBV3-1 | TGTGCCAGCAGCCCTAGGACAGGGCCTACCGGGGAGCTGTTTTTT | CASSPRTGPTGELFF
TRBJ2-2 | - | TRBD1 | TRBV6-1 | TGTGCCAGCAGTACCGGGACAGCCTACGCGAACACCGGGGAGCTGTTTTTT | CASSTGTAYANTGELFF
TRBJ1-5 | few | TRBD1 | TRBV4-1 | TGCGCCAGCAGCCCCCGACAGGGTCCAAATCAGCCCCAGCATTTT | CASSPRQGPNQPQHF
TRBJ2-5 | - | - | TRBV20-1 | TGCAGTGCTAGCACCAGGGACCACCAAGAGACCCAGTACTTC | CSASTRDHQETQYF
TRBJ1-1 | - | - | TRBV7-6 | TGTGCCAGCAGCTTACATTCATCCCTATTGGTCGGCACTGAAGCTTTCTTT | CASSLHSSLLVGTEAFF
TRBJ2-5 | - | - | TRBV2 | TGTGCCAGCAGTGAAGGGTGGTCTAGGGTGGGTCAAGAGACCCAGTACTTC | CASSEGWSRVGQETQYF
TRBJ2-2 | few | TRBD1 | TRBV29-1 | TGCAGCGTCCTGGAAAAGACAGGGGCCAGACCGGGGGAGCTGTTTTTT | CSVLEKTGARPGELFF
TRBJ2-7 | - | - | TRBV2 | TGTGCCAGCAGCGAATTTAGCGGAGCGAGCTCCTACGAGCAGAACTTC | CASSEFSGASSYEQNF
TRBJ1-1 | few | - | TRBV6-5 | TGTGCCAGCAGTTACGAGGAGAACACTGAAGCTTTCTTT | CASSYEENTEAFF
TRBJ2-1 | few | TRBD2 | TRBV12-3/TRBV12-4 | TGTGCCAGCAGCCCCCGGGACTACAACAATGAGCAGTTCTTC | CASSPRDYNNEQFF
TRBJ2-5 | - | - | TRBV12-3/TRBV12-4 | TGTGCCAGCAGTTTTGTGAACGGCCAAGAGACCCAGTACTTC | CASSFVNGQETQYF
TRBJ2-2 | many | - | TRBV12-3/TRBV12-4 | TGTGCCAGCAGTTTCCAGGTCCCTTTCGGGGAGCTGTTTTTT | CASSFQVPFGELFF
TRBJ2-5 | many | - | TRBV28 | TGTGCCAGCAGTTTATCCAGGGGAGGCCGAGAGACCCAGTACTTC | CASSLSRGGRETQYF
TRBJ2-3 | many | - | TRBV5-1 | TGCGCCAGCAGCCCCGAGGGGTGGACAGATACGCAGTATTTT | CASSPEGWTDTQYF
TRBJ2-5 | few | TRBD2 | TRBV10-3 | TGTGCCATCAGTGAGCGCGGACTAGCGGGAGATTGGGAGACCCAGTACTTC | CAISERGLAGDWETQYF
TRBJ1-4 | few | - | TRBV28 | TGTGCCAGCTCTCGGGGGGGCAGTGAAACTAATGAAAAACTGTTTTTT | CASSRGGSETNEKLFF
TRBJ2-1 | - | TRBD2 | TRBV29-1 | TGCAGCGTTGAGGGACTAGCGGTCCAAAGCGGAGGTGAGCAGTTCTTC | CSVEGLAVQSGGEQFF
TRBJ2-3 | many | - | TRBV24-1 | TGTGCCACTCCGATGTGGGCTATCAGCACAGATACGCAGTATTTT | CATPMWAISTDTQYF
TRBJ2-1 | few | - | TRBV7-9 | TGTGCCAGCAGCTCCGGCCCGACTGGTGGGGAGCAGTTCTTC | CASSSGPTGGEQFF
TRBJ1-2 | few | - | TRBV12-3/TRBV12-4 | TGTGCCAGCACCCCGTCGTGGGTTTGGGGCTACACCTTC | CASTPSWVWGYTF
TRBJ2-7 | few | TRBD1 | TRBV9 | TGTGCCAGCAGCGTAACAGGGGATATGGGCGAGCAGTACTTC | CASSVTGDMGEQYF
TRBJ2-7 | few | - | TRBV6-4 | TGTGCCAGCAGTGACTCCACAGGGTGGCACTACGAGCAGTACTTC | CASSDSTGWHYEQYF
TRBJ2-1 | many | - | TRBV6-5 | TGTGCCAGCAGTTACTTGGATGAGCAGTTCTTC | CASSYLDEQFF
TRBJ2-1 | - | - | TRBV28 | TGTGCCAGCAGTTTATACCTTGGAGAGCAGTTCTTC | CASSLYLGEQFF
TRBJ1-1 | - | - | TRBV29-1 | TGCAGCGTCGACCCCCAGGGCAGGGGGAACACTGAAGCTTTCTTT | CSVDPQGRGNTEAFF
TRBJ1-2 | few | - | TRBV28 | TGTGCCAGCAGTTTCAGGGACACGAACTATGGCTACACCTTC | CASSFRDTNYGYTF
TRBJ2-1 | - | - | TRBV9 | TGTGCCAGCAGCGTAGTGGAGGGCGGACCTCCCGATGAGCAGTTCTTC | CASSVVEGGPPDEQFF
TRBJ1-5 | - | - | TRBV12-3/TRBV12-4 | TGTGCCAGCAGTTTACACACTAGCAATCAGCCCCAGCATTTT | CASSLHTSNQPQHF
TRBJ1-1 | - | - | TRBV14 | TGTGCCAGCAGCCAAGATGAGGGTAAAGTACGCCCTGAAGCTTTCTTT | CASSQDEGKVRPEAFF
TRBJ2-1 | - | - | TRBV14 | TGTGCCAGCAGCCAGGAGGATACTAGTGATGAGCAGTTCTTC | CASSQEDTSDEQFF
TRBJ2-2 | - | - | TRBV5-1 | TGCGCCAGCTGGCCCGGGTTACCCGGGGAGCTGTTTTTT | CASWPGLPGELFF
TRBJ2-5 | - | TRBD2 | TRBV20-1 | TGCTGTGCTGGCGGACTAGCGGGCTTGGGGTACCAAGAGACCCAGTACTTC | CCAGGLAGLGYQETQYF
TRBJ2-6 | many | - | TRBV7-8 | TGTGCCAGCAGCGCCCTCAGGAACTCTGGGGCCAACGTCCTGACTTTC | CASSALRNSGANVLTF
TRBJ2-3 | - | - | TRBV7-9 | TGTGCCAGCAGCTTCTCATCCGGACAGAGAATCACAGATACGCAGTATTTT | CASSFSSGQRITDTQYF
TRBJ2-1 | - | TRBD2 | TRBV12-3/TRBV12-4 | TGTGCCAGCAGTTTAGCGCTAGCGGGGTACAATGAGCAGTTCTTC | CASSLALAGYNEQFF
TRBJ1-1 | few | - | TRBV7-9 | TGTGCCAGCAGCTTAGCTGGGGATGGTACTGAAGCTTTCTTT | CASSLAGDGTEAFF
TRBJ2-7 | few | TRBD1 | TRBV7-2 | TGTGCCAGCAGCTTAGGATCGGACAGGGGGCCCTACGAGCAGTACTTC | CASSLGSDRGPYEQYF